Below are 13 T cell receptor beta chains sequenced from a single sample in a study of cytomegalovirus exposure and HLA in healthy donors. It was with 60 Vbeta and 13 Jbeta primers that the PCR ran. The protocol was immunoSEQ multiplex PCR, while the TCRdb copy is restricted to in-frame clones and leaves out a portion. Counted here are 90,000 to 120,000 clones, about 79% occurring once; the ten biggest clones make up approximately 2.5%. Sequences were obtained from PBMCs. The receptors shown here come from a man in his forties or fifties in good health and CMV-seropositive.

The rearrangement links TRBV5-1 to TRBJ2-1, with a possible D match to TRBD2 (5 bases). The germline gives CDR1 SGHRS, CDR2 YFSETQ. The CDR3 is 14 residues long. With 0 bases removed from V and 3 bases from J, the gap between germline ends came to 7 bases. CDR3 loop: CASSLVGVYNEQFF. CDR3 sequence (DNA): TGCGCCAGCAGCTTGGTGGGAGTCTACAATGAGCAGTTCTTC. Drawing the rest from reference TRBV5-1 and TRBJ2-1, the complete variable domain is KAGVTQTPRYLIKTRGQQVTLSCSPISGHRSVSWYQQTPGQGLQFLFEYFSETQRNKGNFPGRFSGRQFSNSRSEMNVSTLELGDSALYLCASSLVGVYNEQFFGPGTRLTVL.

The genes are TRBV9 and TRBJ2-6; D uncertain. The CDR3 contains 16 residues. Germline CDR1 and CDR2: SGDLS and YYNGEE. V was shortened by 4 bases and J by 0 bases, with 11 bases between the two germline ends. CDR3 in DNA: TGTGCCAGCAGCAATTTCGACACCTCTGGGGCCAACGTCCTGACTTTC. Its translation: CASSNFDTSGANVLTF.

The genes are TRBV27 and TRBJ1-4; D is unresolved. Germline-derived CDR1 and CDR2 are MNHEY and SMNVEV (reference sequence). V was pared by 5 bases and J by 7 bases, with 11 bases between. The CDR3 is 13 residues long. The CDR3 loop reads CASSRVGGEKLFF. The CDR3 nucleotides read TGTGCCAGCAGTCGGGTCGGAGGTGAAAAACTGTTTTTT.

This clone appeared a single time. CDR3 loop: CASSSGPSTDTQYF. CDR3 bases: TGTGCCAGTAGTAGTGGGCCTAGCACAGATACGCAGTATTTT. This chain links TRBV19 with TRBJ2-3; no firm D call. V lost 4 bases and J 0 bases, leaving 8 bases between the germline ends. Germline V CDR1 and CDR2: LNHDA, SQIVND (reference sequence). CDR3 length equals 14 residues.

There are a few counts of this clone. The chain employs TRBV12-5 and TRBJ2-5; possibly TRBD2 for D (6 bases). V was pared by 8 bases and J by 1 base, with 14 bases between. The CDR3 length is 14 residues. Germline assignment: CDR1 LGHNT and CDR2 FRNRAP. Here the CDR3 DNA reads TGTGCTAGTCAACCGGGACTGCTCCAAGAGACCCAGTACTTC. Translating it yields CASQPGLLQETQYF.

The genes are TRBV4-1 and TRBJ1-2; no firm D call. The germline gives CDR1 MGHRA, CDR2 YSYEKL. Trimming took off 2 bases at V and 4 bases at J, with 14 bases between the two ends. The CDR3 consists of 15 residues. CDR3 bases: TGCGCCAGCAGCCAAATAGACGGGGATGGCTATGGCTACACCTTC. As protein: CASSQIDGDGYGYTF.

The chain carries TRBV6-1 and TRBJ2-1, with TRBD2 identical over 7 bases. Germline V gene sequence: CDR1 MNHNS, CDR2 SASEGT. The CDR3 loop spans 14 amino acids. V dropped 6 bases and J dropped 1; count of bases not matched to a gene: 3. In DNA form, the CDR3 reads TGTGCCAGCAGGACAGCGGGGTCCTACAATGAGCAGTTCTTC. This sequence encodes CASRTAGSYNEQFF.

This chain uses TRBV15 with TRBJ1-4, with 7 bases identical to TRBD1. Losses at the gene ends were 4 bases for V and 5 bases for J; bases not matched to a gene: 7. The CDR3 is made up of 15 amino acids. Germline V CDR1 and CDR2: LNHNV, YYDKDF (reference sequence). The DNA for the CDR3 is TGTGCCACCAGCAAAGTGGGGACAGAGAATGAAAAACTGTTTTTT. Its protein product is CATSKVGTENEKLFF.

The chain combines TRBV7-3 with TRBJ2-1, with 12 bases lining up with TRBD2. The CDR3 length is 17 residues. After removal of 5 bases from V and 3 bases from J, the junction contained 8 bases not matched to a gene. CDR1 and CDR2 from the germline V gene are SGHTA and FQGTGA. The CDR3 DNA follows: TGTGCCAGCAGCCCGCGGACTAGCGGGATTGACTACAATGAGCAGTTCTTC. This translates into CASSPRTSGIDYNEQFF.

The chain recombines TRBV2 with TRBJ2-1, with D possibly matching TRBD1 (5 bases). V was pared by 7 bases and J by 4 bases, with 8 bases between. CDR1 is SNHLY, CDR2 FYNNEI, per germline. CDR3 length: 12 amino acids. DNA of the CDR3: TGTGCCAGCAACGACAGATACAATGAGCAGTTCTTC. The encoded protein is CASNDRYNEQFF. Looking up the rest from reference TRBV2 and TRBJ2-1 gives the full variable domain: EPEVTQTPSHQVTQMGQEVILRCVPISNHLYFYWYRQILGQKVEFLVSFYNNEISEKSEIFDDQFSVERPDGSNFTLKIRSTKLEDSAMYFCASNDRYNEQFFGPGTRLTVL.

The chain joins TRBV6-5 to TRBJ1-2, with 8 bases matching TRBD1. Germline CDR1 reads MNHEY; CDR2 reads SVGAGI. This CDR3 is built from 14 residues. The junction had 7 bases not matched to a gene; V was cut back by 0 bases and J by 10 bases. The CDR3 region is CASSYSKLGQAYTF. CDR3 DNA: TGTGCCAGCAGTTACTCGAAATTGGGACAGGCCTACACCTTC.

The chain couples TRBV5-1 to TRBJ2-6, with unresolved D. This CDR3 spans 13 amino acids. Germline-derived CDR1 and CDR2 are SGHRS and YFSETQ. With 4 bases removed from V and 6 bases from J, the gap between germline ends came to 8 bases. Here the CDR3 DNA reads TGCGCCAGCAGCCCACAAATGGCCAACGTCCTGACTTTC. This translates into CASSPQMANVLTF. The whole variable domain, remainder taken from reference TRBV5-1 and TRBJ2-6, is KAGVTQTPRYLIKTRGQQVTLSCSPISGHRSVSWYQQTPGQGLQFLFEYFSETQRNKGNFPGRFSGRQFSNSRSEMNVSTLELGDSALYLCASSPQMANVLTFGAGSRLTVL.

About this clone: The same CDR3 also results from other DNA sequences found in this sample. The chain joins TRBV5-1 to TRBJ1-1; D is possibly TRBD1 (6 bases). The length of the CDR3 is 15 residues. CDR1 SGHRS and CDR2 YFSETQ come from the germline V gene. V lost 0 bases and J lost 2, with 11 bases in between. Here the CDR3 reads CASSLDGRGNTEAFF. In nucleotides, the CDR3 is TGCGCCAGCAGCTTGGATGGCAGGGGAAACACTGAAGCTTTCTTT.